This paragraph reports one T cell receptor beta chain. What it binds is unknown. This sample was taken from a study of cytomegalovirus exposure and HLA in healthy donors. Study results and caveats: The tendency of first-cohort TCR clusters to co-occur in the 90 to 150 validation repertoires was the finding of a later analysis. The study found most TCR sequences rare, yet found some public TCRs in many donors.

Produced via immunoSEQ multiplex PCR; TCRdb's table is partial and in-frame only. This sample has 150,000 to 200,000 clones, with roughly 85% found just once. The CDR3 extends over 16 amino acids. Trimming took off 5 bases at V and 8 bases at J, with 19 bases between the two ends. Germline V lookup: CDR1 LNHNV, CDR2 YYDKDF (reference sequence). This TCR came from a young man in good health and CMV-seropositive. V and J are TRBV15 and TRBJ1-6; D gene unclear. Sequenced sample: PBMCs. CDR3 in DNA: TGTGCCACCAGCCGGCCGTGGGTACGTCGGGATTCACCCCTCCACTTT. It translates to CATSRPWVRRDSPLHF.